The 30 T cell receptor beta chains below were found in one sample sequenced in a study of metastatic and nonmetastatic thyroid tumors. TCRdb used MiXCR to call clones anew from the PCR reads. The sample has 33,000 or so clones, approximately 8% seen once. No patient had received any treatment before thyroid surgery. Sequencing was done on a sample of blood. The source is a female donor with papillary thyroid cancer or a benign thyroid nodule (not recorded which). Some clones in this sample may be carry-over from other donors' samples.

This clone was recorded many times. The rearrangement links TRBV29-1 to TRBJ2-5; the D is unclear. The CDR3 has 13 residues. V was clipped by 3 bases and J by 2 bases, with 10 bases between them. Germline V gene lookup returns CDR1 SQVTM and CDR2 ANQGSEA. The DNA of the CDR3 is TGCAGCGTTGAGGAATACCGACAAGAGACCCAGTACTTC. Its protein is CSVEEYRQETQYF.

This clone was recorded many times. V and J are TRBV28 and TRBJ1-3; D gene ambiguous. The germline V and J ends were trimmed by 8 bases and 2 bases, with 13 bases remaining between them. CDR3 length: 14 residues. Germline lookup yields CDR1 MDHEN and CDR2 SYDVKM. The CDR3 loop is CASGAALTGNTIYF. In nucleotides, the CDR3 is TGTGCCAGCGGAGCAGCCCTCACTGGAAACACCATATATTTT.

In its sample, this clone was seen many times. V usage is TRBV20-1 and J usage is TRBJ2-1; no clear D. The V and J ends lost 0 bases and 9 bases respectively, with 12 bases between them. CDR1 and CDR2 from the germline V gene are DFQATT and SNEGSKA (reference sequence). This CDR3 has 13 residues. CDR3 sequence: CSARDQGLSEQFF. The CDR3 nucleotides are TGCAGTGCTAGAGATCAAGGGCTGAGTGAGCAGTTCTTC.

This clone was found a few times. The chain uses TRBV7-9 and TRBJ2-4; TRBD2 might be the D (6 bases). CDR1 SEHNR and CDR2 FQNEAQ come from the germline V gene (reference sequence). The V end was cut by 4 bases, the J end by 1 base, with 14 bases between. The CDR3 spans 16 residues. CDR3: CASSSGGVEAKNIQYF. CDR3 nucleotide sequence: TGTGCCAGCAGCTCCGGAGGGGTGGAGGCCAAAAACATTCAGTACTTC.

This clone showed up many times. This chain connects TRBV6-1 to TRBJ2-7; 7 bases agree with TRBD2. CDR1 and CDR2 (germline): MNHNS, SASEGT. This CDR3 is 15 amino acids long. The junction had 10 bases not matched to a gene; V was cut back by 2 bases and J by 6 bases. CDR3 sequence: CASSERGGSTLEQYF. In DNA form, the CDR3 reads TGTGCCAGCAGTGAACGGGGCGGGAGTACACTCGAGCAGTACTTC.

In the case of this clone: It may be a read error: a sequence one base away is much more abundant. This rearrangement joins TRBV29-1 to TRBJ2-7, with D perhaps TRBD1 (6 bases). Per the germline V gene, CDR1 is SQVTM and CDR2 is ANQGSEA. This CDR3 spans 13 amino acids. CDR3 sequence (DNA): TGCAGCGTTTTATTACAGGGAGCCTACAAGCAGTACTTC. It is translated as CSVLLQGAYKQYF.

As to this clone: This may be a read error: a much more frequent sequence differs by one nucleotide. This chain links TRBV7-2 with TRBJ2-5, with TRBD2 as a possible D gene (7 bases). The CDR3 is 14 residues long. CDR1 is SGHTA, CDR2 FQGNSA, per germline. Trimming left V 3 bases short and J 5 bases short, with 13 bases between. Written as DNA, the CDR3 is TGTACCAGCAGCTTCGGGGGGCAGTTGGAGACCCAGTACTTC. Translated, it gives CTSSFGGQLETQYF.

Regarding this clone: A much bigger clone sits one base away, suggesting this may be a read error. The chain couples TRBV29-1 to TRBJ2-5, with D possibly TRBD1 on 5 matching bases. The V gene lost 4 bases and the J gene lost 5 bases, with 17 bases spanning the gap. CDR3 size: 14 residues. Germline CDR1 SQVTM, CDR2 ANQGSEA. The CDR3 DNA follows: TGCAGCGTTGCCTACTCGGACATTAAGGAGACCCAGTACTTC. This gives the protein CSVAYSDIKETQYF. Together with reference TRBV29-1 and TRBJ2-5, the CDR3 gives the full variable domain: SAVISQKPSRDICQRGTSLTIQCQVDSQVTMMFWYRQQPGQSLTLIATANQGSEATYESGFVIDKFPISRPNLTFSTLTVSNMSPEDSSIYLCSVAYSDIKETQYFGPGTRLLVL.

This clone was detected many times. This rearrangement joins TRBV5-8 to TRBJ1-4; 7 bases align to TRBD1. This CDR3 spans 15 amino acids. V trimming: 1 base; J trimming: 3 bases; junction bases outside the gene matches: 3. Germline lookup yields CDR1 SGHTS and CDR2 YDEGEE. The CDR3 nucleotides read TGTGCCAGCAGCTTGAGGGGGACAGCTAATGAAAAACTGTTTTTT. It encodes CASSLRGTANEKLFF.

The sample holds many counts of this clone. The chain carries TRBV2 and TRBJ2-7; TRBD2 matches at 11 bases. Looked up from germline, CDR1 is SNHLY and CDR2 is FYNNEI. The CDR3 is 16 amino acids. V trimming: 6 bases; J trimming: 6 bases; junction bases outside the gene matches: 13. CDR3 loop: CASRGALLAGVGEQYF. CDR3 nucleotide sequence: TGTGCCAGCAGGGGGGCCTTACTAGCGGGAGTTGGCGAGCAGTACTTC.

Only a few counts were recorded for this clone. J is TRBJ1-4 and V is TRBV5-1; no definite D call. The CDR3 runs to 16 residues. Looked up from germline, CDR1 is SGHRS and CDR2 is YFSETQ. V was shortened by 0 bases and J by 0 bases, with 9 bases between the two germline ends. CDR3 residues: CASSLGRPATNEKLFF. The CDR3 DNA reads TGCGCCAGCAGCTTGGGACGGCCGGCAACTAATGAAAAACTGTTTTTT.

Turning to this clone: This could be a read error, since a much larger clone is one nucleotide away. The chain links TRBV2 to TRBJ2-1; 8 nucleotides line up with TRBD2. Germline V gene sequence: CDR1 SNHLY, CDR2 FYNNEI. The CDR3 consists of 15 residues. CDR3 sequence reads: CASSGSGGTYNGQFF. The CDR3 DNA reads TGTGCCAGCAGTGGAAGCGGGGGCACCTACAATGGGCAGTTCTTC.

This clone was seen at least ten times. CDR3 in amino acids: CASSDTSGKGLRTQYF. CDR3 DNA sequence: TGTGCCAGCAGCGATACTAGCGGGAAGGGGTTGCGTACGCAGTATTTT. This sequence joins TRBV6-1 and TRBJ2-3; 10 nucleotides align to TRBD2. Germline values: CDR1 MNHNS, CDR2 SASEGT. The CDR3 covers 16 residues. V gave up 6 bases and J gave up 8 bases; unmatched junction bases: 14.

This clone was detected ten times or more. The chain employs TRBV5-6 and TRBJ2-3; D is possibly TRBD1 or TRBD2 (5 bases each). The V end lost 0 bases, the J end lost 0 bases, and 14 bases lay between the germline ends. The CDR3 length is 17 residues. Germline loops: CDR1 SGHDT, CDR2 YYEEEE. CDR3: CASSLVGTASSTDTQYF. DNA for the CDR3: TGTGCCAGCAGCTTGGTTGGGACGGCATCCAGCACAGATACGCAGTATTTT.

This clone occurred many times. The chain links TRBV7-9 to TRBJ2-4; D tentatively fits TRBD1 or TRBD2 (5 bases each). This CDR3 has 13 residues. V was clipped by 1 base and J by 5 bases, with 6 bases between them. Germline V CDR1 and CDR2: SEHNR, FQNEAQ (reference sequence). The CDR3 DNA sequence: TGTGCCAGCAGCTTAGGGGACGAAAACATTCAGTACTTC. This codes for CASSLGDENIQYF. Full variable domain (rest looked up from reference TRBV7-9 and TRBJ2-4): DTGVSQNPRHKITKRGQNVTFRCDPISEHNRLYWYRQTLGQGPEFLTYFQNEAQLEKSRLLSDRFSAERPKGSFSTLEIQRTEQGDSAMYLCASSLGDENIQYFGAGTRLSVL.

V gene TRBV7-2 combines with J gene TRBJ2-7; 10 bases line up with TRBD2. CDR3 length: 16 amino acids. V lost 0 bases, J lost 9 bases, and 11 bases stayed unmatched. CDR1 is SGHTA and CDR2 is FQGNSA in the germline V gene. In DNA form, the CDR3 reads TGTGCCAGCAGCTTAGCGGGGCTAGCGGGAGAGGGGCGGCAGTACTTC. It specifies CASSLAGLAGEGRQYF.

This clone was seen more than once but under ten times. The chain is built from TRBV20-1 and TRBJ2-4, with TRBD2 matching 8 bases. The CDR3 has 15 amino acids. CDR1 is DFQATT and CDR2 is SNEGSKA in the germline V gene (reference sequence). The V segment lost 1 base and the J segment 0 bases; nucleotides outside the gene matches: 2. This CDR3 reads CSARASGGAKNIQYF. CDR3 nucleotides: TGCAGTGCTAGAGCCAGCGGGGGAGCCAAAAACATTCAGTACTTC.

Many counts were recorded for this clone. This rearrangement joins TRBV18 to TRBJ2-1, with 7 bases fitting TRBD2. The ends lost 5 bases at V and 10 bases at J; junction bases unmatched: 14. Germline CDR1 KGHSH, CDR2 LQKENI. The length of the CDR3 is 15 residues. The CDR3 sequence is CASSGGGTLRGEQFF. The CDR3 DNA is TGTGCCAGCTCAGGGGGAGGGACCCTCCGCGGGGAGCAGTTCTTC.

The table lists this clone with many counts. The rearrangement links TRBV28 to TRBJ1-1, with D perhaps TRBD1 (6 bases). The germline V gene has CDR1 MDHEN and CDR2 SYDVKM. This CDR3 spans 14 amino acids. Trimming shortened V by 8 bases and J by 0 bases, and 13 bases separated the two germline ends. CDR3 protein: CASGVGHLNTEAFF. The DNA for the CDR3 is TGTGCCAGCGGTGTGGGACACTTGAACACTGAAGCTTTCTTT.

This clone was detected many times. V and J are TRBV11-3 and TRBJ2-5, with TRBD1 matching over 8 bases. This CDR3 is built from 15 residues. Trimming took 5 bases from V and 2 from J; bases not matched to a gene: 7. Germline-derived CDR1 and CDR2 are SGHNT and YENEEA. This CDR3 reads CASSPGQGQQETQYF. CDR3 nucleotide sequence: TGTGCCAGCAGCCCCGGACAGGGTCAACAAGAGACCCAGTACTTC.

This clone was recorded many times. The chain couples TRBV19 to TRBJ1-4; a possible D gene is TRBD1 (5 bases). Germline V gene lookup returns CDR1 LNHDA and CDR2 SQIVND (reference sequence). Trimming stripped 5 bases from V and 2 bases from J, with 18 bases between. This CDR3 contains 17 residues. The CDR3 region has the DNA TGTGCCAGTAGTCTGGGACGGATTCATACTACTAATGAAAAACTGTTTTTT. It encodes CASSLGRIHTTNEKLFF.

This clone was seen ten or more times. The chain joins TRBV15 to TRBJ1-2, with D uncertain. Germline CDR1 LNHNV, CDR2 YYDKDF (reference sequence). This CDR3 contains 12 residues. Trimming shortened V by 0 bases and J by 9 bases, and 8 bases separated the two germline ends. In DNA form, the CDR3 reads TGTGCCACCAGCAGAGATTATAGTCGCTACACCTTC. Its protein product is CATSRDYSRYTF.

This clone was seen ten or more times. The chain is built from TRBV20-1 and TRBJ2-1; 15 nucleotides align to TRBD2. The germline V gene encodes CDR1 DFQATT and CDR2 SNEGSKA (reference sequence). V shed 2 bases and J 6 bases; nucleotides not matched to a gene: 5. The CDR3 length is 16 residues. The CDR3 DNA reads TGCAGTGCTAGACCATGGACTAGCGGGAGGGCCAATGAGCAGTTCTTC. It specifies CSARPWTSGRANEQFF.

Ten or more counts support this clone. The rearrangement uses TRBV6-2 or TRBV6-3 and TRBJ2-3, with D uncertain. V was shortened by 6 bases and J by 2 bases, with 18 bases between the two germline ends. The germline V gene encodes CDR1 MNHEY and CDR2 SVGEGT. There are 16 residues in the CDR3. The CDR3 here is CASSPADSLLTDTQYF. In DNA form, the CDR3 reads TGTGCCAGCAGCCCCGCCGACTCGCTCCTCACAGATACGCAGTATTTT.

Ten or more counts support this clone. This chain uses TRBV19 with TRBJ1-4; 7 bases are shared with TRBD1. This CDR3 comprises 13 residues. Germline V gene sequence: CDR1 LNHDA, CDR2 SQIVND (reference sequence). V dropped 4 bases and J dropped 4; count of bases not matched to a gene: 0. The CDR3, as DNA: TGTGCCAGTAGTAACAGGGGTAATGAAAAACTGTTTTTT. Encoded protein: CASSNRGNEKLFF.

This clone was detected ten times or more. The chain carries TRBV20-1 and TRBJ2-1, with 15 bases lining up with TRBD2. J was trimmed by 7 bases and V by 8 bases; bases with no gene match: 9. CDR1 is DFQATT and CDR2 is SNEGSKA in the germline V gene (reference sequence). There are 15 residues in the CDR3. As DNA, the CDR3 is TGCAGTTCCTGGGGACTAGCGGGGGGCGAGAATGAGCAGTTCTTC. Its protein is CSSWGLAGGENEQFF.

This clone was counted many times. The chain uses TRBV7-9 and TRBJ1-1; D uncertain. From germline, CDR1 is SEHNR and CDR2 FQNEAQ (reference sequence). The CDR3 is 15 amino acids. V was trimmed by 1 base and J by 1 base, leaving 10 bases between them. The CDR3, as DNA: TGTGCCAGCAGCTTAGTGGGAGGGCAGAACACTGAAGCTTTCTTT. Protein sequence: CASSLVGGQNTEAFF.

This clone was detected many times. The chain has TRBV13 and TRBJ1-1, with D unclear. Looked up from germline, CDR1 is PRHDT and CDR2 is FYEKMQ (reference sequence). V shed 5 bases and J shed 3 bases, with 16 bases lying between them. The CDR3 has 15 residues. The DNA for the CDR3 is TGTGCCAGCAGCAAATCCCACGCAGGATACACTGAAGCTTTCTTT. Protein product: CASSKSHAGYTEAFF.

This clone was seen ten or more times. The J gene is TRBJ2-5, the V gene TRBV30; D is undetermined. Per germline, CDR1 GTSNPN and CDR2 SVGIG (reference sequence). Trimming removed 2 bases from V and 0 bases from J, with 7 bases in between. The CDR3 length is 13 residues. The CDR3 coding sequence is TGTGCCTGGAGTACATGGGACCAAGAGACCCAGTACTTC. It codes for CAWSTWDQETQYF.

In this sample, this clone turned up many times. The chain couples TRBV7-2 to TRBJ1-3; 8 bases map to TRBD1. V lost 5 bases, J lost 2 bases, and 5 bases stayed unmatched. The CDR3 has 15 residues. Germline V gives CDR1 SGHTA, CDR2 FQGNSA. In DNA form, the CDR3 reads TGTGCCAGCAGCACAAGACAGGGGACTGGAAACACCATATATTTT. Amino acids: CASSTRQGTGNTIYF.